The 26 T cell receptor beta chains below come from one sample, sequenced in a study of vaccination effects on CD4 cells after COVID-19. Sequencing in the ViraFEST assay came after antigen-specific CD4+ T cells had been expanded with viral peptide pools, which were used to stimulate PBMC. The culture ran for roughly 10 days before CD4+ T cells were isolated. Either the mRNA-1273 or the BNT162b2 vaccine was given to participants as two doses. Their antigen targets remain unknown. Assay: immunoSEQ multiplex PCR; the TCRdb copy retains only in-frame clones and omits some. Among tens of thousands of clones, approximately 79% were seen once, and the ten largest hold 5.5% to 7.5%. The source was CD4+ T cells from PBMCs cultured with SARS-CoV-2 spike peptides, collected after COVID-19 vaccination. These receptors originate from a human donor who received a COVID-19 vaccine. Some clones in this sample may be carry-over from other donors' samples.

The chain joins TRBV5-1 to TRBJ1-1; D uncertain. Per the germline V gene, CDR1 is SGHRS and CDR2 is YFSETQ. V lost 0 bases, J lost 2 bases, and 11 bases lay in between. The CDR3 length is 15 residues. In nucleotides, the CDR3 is TGCGCCAGCAGCTTGGCACGGGGAACTAACACTGAAGCTTTCTTT. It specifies CASSLARGTNTEAFF.

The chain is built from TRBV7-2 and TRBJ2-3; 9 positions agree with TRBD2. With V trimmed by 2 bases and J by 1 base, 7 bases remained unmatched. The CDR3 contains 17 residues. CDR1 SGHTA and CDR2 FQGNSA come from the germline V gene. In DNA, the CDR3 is TGTGCCAGCAGCTTATCGTCTACTAGCGGGCGCACAGATACGCAGTATTTT. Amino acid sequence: CASSLSSTSGRTDTQYF.

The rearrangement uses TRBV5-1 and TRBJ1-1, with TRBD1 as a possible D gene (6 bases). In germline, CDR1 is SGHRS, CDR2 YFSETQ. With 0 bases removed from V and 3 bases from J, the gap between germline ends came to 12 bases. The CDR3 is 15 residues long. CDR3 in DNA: TGCGCCAGCAGCTTGGAACCGGGGGCCCACACTGAAGCTTTCTTT. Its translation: CASSLEPGAHTEAFF.

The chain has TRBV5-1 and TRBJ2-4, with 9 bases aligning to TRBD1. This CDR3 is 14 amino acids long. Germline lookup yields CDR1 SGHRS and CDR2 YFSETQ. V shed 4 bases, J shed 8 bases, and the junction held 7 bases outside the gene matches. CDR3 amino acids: CASSPGQGGDIQYF. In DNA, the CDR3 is TGCGCCAGCAGCCCGGGACAGGGAGGAGACATTCAGTACTTC. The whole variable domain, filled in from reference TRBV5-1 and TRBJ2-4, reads KAGVTQTPRYLIKTRGQQVTLSCSPISGHRSVSWYQQTPGQGLQFLFEYFSETQRNKGNFPGRFSGRQFSNSRSEMNVSTLELGDSALYLCASSPGQGGDIQYFGAGTRLSVL.

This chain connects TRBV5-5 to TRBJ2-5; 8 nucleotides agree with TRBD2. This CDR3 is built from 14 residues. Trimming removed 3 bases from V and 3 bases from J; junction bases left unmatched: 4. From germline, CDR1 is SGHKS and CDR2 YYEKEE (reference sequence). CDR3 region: CASSSTSVEETQYF. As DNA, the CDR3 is TGTGCCAGCAGCTCGACTAGCGTGGAAGAGACCCAGTACTTC.

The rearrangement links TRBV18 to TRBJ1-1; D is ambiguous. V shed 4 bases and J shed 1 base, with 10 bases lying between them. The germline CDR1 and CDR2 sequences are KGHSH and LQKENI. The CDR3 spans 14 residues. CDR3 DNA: TGTGCCAGCTCACGATCGTCCGAGAACACTGAAGCTTTCTTT. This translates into CASSRSSENTEAFF.

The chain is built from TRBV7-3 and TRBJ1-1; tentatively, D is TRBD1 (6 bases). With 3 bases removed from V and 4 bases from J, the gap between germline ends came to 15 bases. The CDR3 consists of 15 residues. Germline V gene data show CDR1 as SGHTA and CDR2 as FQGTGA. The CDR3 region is CASSFGPGRGTEAFF. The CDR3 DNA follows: TGTGCCAGCAGCTTTGGTCCCGGCAGGGGCACTGAAGCTTTCTTT.

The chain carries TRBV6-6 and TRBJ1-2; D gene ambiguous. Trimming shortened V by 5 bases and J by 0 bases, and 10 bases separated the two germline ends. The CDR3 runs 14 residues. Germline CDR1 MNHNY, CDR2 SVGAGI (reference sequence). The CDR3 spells CASSPPASNYGYTF. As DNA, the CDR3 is TGTGCCAGCAGTCCCCCCGCATCTAACTATGGCTACACCTTC.

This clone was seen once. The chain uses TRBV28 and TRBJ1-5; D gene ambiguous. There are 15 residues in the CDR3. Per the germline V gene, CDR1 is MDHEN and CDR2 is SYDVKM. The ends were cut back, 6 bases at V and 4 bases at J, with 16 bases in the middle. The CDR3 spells CASSPGPLKNQPQHF. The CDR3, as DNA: TGTGCCAGCAGCCCCGGACCGCTCAAAAATCAGCCCCAGCATTTT.

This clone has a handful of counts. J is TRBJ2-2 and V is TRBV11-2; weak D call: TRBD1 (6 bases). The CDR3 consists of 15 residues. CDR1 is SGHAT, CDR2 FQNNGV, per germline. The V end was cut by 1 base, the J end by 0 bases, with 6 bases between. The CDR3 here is CASSLGTANTGELFF. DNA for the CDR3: TGTGCCAGCAGCTTAGGGACAGCGAACACCGGGGAGCTGTTTTTT. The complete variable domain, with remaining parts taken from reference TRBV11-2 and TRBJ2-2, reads EAGVAQSPRYKIIEKRQSVAFWCNPISGHATLYWYQQILGQGPKLLIQFQNNGVVDDSQLPKDRFSAERLKGVDSTLKIQPAKLEDSAVYLCASSLGTANTGELFFGEGSRLTVL.

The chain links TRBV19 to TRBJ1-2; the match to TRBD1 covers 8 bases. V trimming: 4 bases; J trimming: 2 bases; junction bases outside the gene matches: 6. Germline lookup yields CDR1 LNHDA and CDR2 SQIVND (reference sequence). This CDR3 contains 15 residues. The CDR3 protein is CASSKADRENYGYTF. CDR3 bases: TGTGCCAGTAGTAAGGCGGACAGGGAAAACTATGGCTACACCTTC.

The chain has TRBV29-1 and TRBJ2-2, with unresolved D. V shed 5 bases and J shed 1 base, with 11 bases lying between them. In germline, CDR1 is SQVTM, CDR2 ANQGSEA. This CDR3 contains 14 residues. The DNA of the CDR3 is TGCAGCGTTAGCGTCACTCTGAACACCGGGGAGCTGTTTTTT. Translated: CSVSVTLNTGELFF.

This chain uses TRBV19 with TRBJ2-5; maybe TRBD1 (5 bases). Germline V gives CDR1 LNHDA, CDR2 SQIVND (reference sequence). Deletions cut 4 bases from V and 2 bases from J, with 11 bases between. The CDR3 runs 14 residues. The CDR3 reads CASSRQGRQETQYF. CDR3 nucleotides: TGTGCCAGTAGTAGGCAGGGCAGACAAGAGACCCAGTACTTC.

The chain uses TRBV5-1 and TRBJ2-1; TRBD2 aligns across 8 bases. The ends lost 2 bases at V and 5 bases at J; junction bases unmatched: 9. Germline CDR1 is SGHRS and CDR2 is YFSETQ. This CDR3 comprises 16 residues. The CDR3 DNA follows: TGCGCCAGCAGCTTCGGGGGGGGAGTACTCGACAATGAGCAGTTCTTC. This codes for CASSFGGGVLDNEQFF.

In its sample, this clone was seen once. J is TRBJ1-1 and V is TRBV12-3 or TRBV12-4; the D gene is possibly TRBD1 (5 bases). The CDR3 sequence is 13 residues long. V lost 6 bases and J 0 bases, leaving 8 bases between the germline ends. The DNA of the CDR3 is TGTGCCAGCAGCGCGGACATGAACACTGAAGCTTTCTTT. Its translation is CASSADMNTEAFF.

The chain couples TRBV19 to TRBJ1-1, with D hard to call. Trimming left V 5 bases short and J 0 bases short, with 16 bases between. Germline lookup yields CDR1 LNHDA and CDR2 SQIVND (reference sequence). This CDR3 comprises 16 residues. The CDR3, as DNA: TGTGCCAGTAGTCCCGGTTCGAGCAGCATGAACACTGAAGCTTTCTTT. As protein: CASSPGSSSMNTEAFF.

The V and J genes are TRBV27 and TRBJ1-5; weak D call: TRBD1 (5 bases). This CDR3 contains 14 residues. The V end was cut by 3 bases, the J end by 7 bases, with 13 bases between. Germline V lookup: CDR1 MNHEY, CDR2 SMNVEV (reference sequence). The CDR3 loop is CASSFSGKAQPQHF. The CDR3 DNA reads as TGTGCCAGCAGTTTTTCAGGGAAGGCCCAGCCCCAGCATTTT.

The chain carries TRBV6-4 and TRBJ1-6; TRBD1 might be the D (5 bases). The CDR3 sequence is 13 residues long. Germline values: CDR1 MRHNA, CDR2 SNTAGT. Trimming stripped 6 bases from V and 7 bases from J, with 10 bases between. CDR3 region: CASRRDANSPLHF. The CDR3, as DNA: TGTGCCAGCAGGCGGGACGCGAATTCACCCCTCCACTTT.

The chain's CDR3 is CASSLYRENTGELFF. Written as DNA, the CDR3 is TGTGCCAGCAGCTTATACAGGGAGAACACCGGGGAGCTGTTTTTT. The rearrangement joins TRBV11-2 to TRBJ2-2; TRBD1 is a possible D gene (6 bases). The ends were cut back, 2 bases at V and 1 base at J, with 8 bases in the middle. There are 15 residues in the CDR3. Germline V gene sequence: CDR1 SGHAT, CDR2 FQNNGV.

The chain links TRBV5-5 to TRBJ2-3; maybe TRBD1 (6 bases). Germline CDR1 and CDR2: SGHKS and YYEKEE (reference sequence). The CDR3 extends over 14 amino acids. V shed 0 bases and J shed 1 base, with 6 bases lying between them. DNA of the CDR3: TGTGCCAGCAGCTTGGACAGGGGCACAGATACGCAGTATTTT. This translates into CASSLDRGTDTQYF.

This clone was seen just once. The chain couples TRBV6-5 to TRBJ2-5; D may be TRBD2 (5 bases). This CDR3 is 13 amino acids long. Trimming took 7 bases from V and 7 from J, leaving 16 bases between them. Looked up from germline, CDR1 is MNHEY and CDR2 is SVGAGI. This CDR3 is CASTGWGFGTQYF. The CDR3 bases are TGTGCCAGCACGGGGTGGGGATTCGGGACCCAGTACTTC.

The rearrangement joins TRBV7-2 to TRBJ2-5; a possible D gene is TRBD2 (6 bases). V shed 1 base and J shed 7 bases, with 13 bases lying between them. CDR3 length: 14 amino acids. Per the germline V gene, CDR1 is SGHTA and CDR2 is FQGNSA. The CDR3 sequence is CASSLGPLGGTQYF. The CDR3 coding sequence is TGTGCCAGCAGCTTAGGCCCGCTGGGGGGGACCCAGTACTTC. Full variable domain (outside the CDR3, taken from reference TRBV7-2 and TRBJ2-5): GAGVSQSPSNKVTEKGKDVELRCDPISGHTALYWYRQSLGQGLEFLIYFQGNSAPDKSGLPSDRFSAERTGGSVSTLTIQRTQQEDSAVYLCASSLGPLGGTQYFGPGTRLLVL.

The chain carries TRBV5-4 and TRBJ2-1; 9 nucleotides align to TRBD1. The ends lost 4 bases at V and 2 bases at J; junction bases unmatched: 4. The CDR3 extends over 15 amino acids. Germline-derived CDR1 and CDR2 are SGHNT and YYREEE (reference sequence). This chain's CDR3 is CASSATGGAYNEQFF. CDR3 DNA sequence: TGTGCCAGCAGCGCCACAGGGGGCGCCTACAATGAGCAGTTCTTC.

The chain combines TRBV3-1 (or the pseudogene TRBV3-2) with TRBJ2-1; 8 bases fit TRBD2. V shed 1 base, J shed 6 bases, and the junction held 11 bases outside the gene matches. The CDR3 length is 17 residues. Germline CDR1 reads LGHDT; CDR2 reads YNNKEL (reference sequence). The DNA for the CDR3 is TGTGCCAGCAGCCAAGTGTCTCGGGGGGGCCGCGGCAATGAGCAGTTCTTC. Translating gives CASSQVSRGGRGNEQFF.

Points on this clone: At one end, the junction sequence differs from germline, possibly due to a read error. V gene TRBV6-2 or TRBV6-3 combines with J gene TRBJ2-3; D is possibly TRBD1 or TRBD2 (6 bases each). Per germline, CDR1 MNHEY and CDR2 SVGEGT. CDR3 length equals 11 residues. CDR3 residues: CASSYSGGPHF. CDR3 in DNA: TGTGCCAGCAGTTACTCGGGGGGCCCGCATTTT.

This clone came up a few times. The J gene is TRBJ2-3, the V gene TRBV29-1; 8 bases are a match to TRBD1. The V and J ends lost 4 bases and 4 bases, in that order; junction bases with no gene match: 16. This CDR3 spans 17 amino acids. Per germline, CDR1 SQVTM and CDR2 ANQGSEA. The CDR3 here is CSVVQRTGSLLADTQYF. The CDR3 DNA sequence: TGCAGCGTTGTCCAGCGGACAGGGTCCCTACTGGCAGATACGCAGTATTTT.